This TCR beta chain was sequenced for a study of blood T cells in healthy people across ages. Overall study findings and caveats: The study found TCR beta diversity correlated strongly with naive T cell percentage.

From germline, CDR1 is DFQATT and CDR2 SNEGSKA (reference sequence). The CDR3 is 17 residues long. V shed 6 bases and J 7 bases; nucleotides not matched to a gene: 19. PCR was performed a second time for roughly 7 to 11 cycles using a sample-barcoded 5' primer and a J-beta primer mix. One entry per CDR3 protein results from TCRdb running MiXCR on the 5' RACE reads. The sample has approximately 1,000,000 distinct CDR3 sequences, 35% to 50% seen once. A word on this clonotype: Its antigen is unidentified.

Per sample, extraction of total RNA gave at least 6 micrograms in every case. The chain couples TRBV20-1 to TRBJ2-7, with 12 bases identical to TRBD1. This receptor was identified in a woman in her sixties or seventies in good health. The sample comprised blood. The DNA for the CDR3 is TGCAGTGCCTACGGGGGGACCGGGACAGGGGGCGCTTATGAGCAGTACTTC. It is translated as CSAYGGTGTGGAYEQYF.